This TCR beta chain was identified during a study of blood T cell repertoires in COVID-19 (dated by TCRdb to 2020 to 2022). Regarding the study in general: Collaborator samples came from the United States, Italy and Spain and covered acute and convalescent phases of COVID-19. The material from the prospective study consisted of cDNA or gDNA derived from T cells, B-cell-depleted T cells, or PBMCs. The dataset comprised deeply sampled blood TCRbeta repertoires from subjects exposed to, actively infected with, or recovered from COVID-19. The repertoires were made available in a free public database intended to serve as a resource for research on the immune response to SARS-CoV-2. The samples were drawn from the first 160 participants of the ongoing ImmuneRACE study and from 950 to 1,500 subjects provided by 6 global collaborators. Nearly every sample came with metadata listing a de-identified subject ID, COVID-19 status, age in years and sex. Where available, HLA class I and class II types were obtained from metadata supplied by the sample provider rather than from assay-based typing. The study at large found these results: The quantity of clinical and demographic metadata differed by source and by participant and was supplied without curation.

The collaborating institutions used their own protocols to collect whole blood in K2EDTA tubes. For TCRbeta analysis, collaborators shipped samples as frozen whole blood, isolated PBMCs, or DNA extracted from either of those sample types. CDR1 and CDR2 (SGHRS, YFSETQ) derive from the germline V gene. Reading from cysteine to phenylalanine, the CDR3 counts 15 amino acids. The entry retains the CDR3 DNA only, 45 bases that are in frame from base 1. Trimming takes 4 bases from V and 5 bases from J, and the germline ends sit 19 bases apart. The immunoSEQ Assay, a bias-controlled multiplex PCR, was used to amplify TCRbeta CDR3 regions from genomic DNA. The original methods were these. Within the assay, amplification of reference gene primers was used to estimate how many nucleated cells each sample contained. Sequence reads were collapsed and filtered to measure the absolute abundance of every unique TCRbeta CDR3 rearrangement. For each sample, productive Simpson clonality was calculated as the square root of Simpson's diversity index across productive rearrangements. TCRdb stores this immuneACCESS table with in-frame sequences only. Part of the clones is absent; in the studies checked, under half of the shortfall reflects unresolved V genes, and no reason is known for the rest. That table supplies the V and J calls and clone size; D and trimming were determined from the DNA. This sample gives under 350,000 clones in total; roughly 85% of them show up just once. The top ten clonotypes cover just over 7% of the sample.

A word on this clone: This clone's antigen is unknown. Base qualities are not recorded, but no much larger clone differs from it by a single base.

The rearranged chain carries TRBV5-1 and TRBJ2-7; a weak D assignment points to TRBD2 (6 bases agree). The TCR comes from a human donor in a cohort sampled during active COVID-19. The sample was peripheral blood. The CDR3 in this case is CASSLPAGGFDEQYF. The nucleotides read TGCGCCAGCAGCCTTCCCGCTGGGGGGTTCGACGAGCAGTACTTC. With the rest looked up from the reference TRBV5-1 and TRBJ2-7 genes rather than sequenced, the full variable domain is KAGVTQTPRYLIKTRGQQVTLSCSPISGHRSVSWYQQTPGQGLQFLFEYFSETQRNKGNFPGRFSGRQFSNSRSEMNVSTLELGDSALYLCASSLPAGGFDEQYFGPGTRLTVT.